Presented here are 7 T cell receptor beta chains from one specimen sequenced in a study of OX40 agonist ivuxolimab in advanced cancers. Assay used: immunoSEQ multiplex PCR; TCRdb lists only in-frame clones, some missing. The table includes over 30,000 clones, roughly 80% detected once. The source material was CD4+ or CD8+ T cells sorted from blood, sampled in a trial of the OX40 agonist ivuxolimab. The receptors here all came from an adult with an advanced solid tumor such as melanoma, head and neck, liver or kidney cancer.

The CDR3 DNA reads TGTGCCAGCAGTTGCGAGGGAACACCTGGAAACACCATATATTTT. This codes for CASSCEGTPGNTIYF. The chain links TRBV6-6 to TRBJ1-3, with no clear D. The germline CDR1 and CDR2 sequences are MNHNY and SVGAGI (reference sequence). V shed 4 bases and J shed 2 bases, with 12 bases lying between them. The CDR3 extends over 15 amino acids.

This clone occurred a few times. The chain is built from TRBV5-6 and TRBJ2-7, with 7 bases fitting TRBD1. Germline V gene data show CDR1 as SGHDT and CDR2 as YYEEEE. This CDR3 comprises 16 residues. Trimming at V came to 1 base and at J to 2 bases, leaving 9 bases not matched to a gene. This CDR3 is CASSLFFRDRAYEQYF. The DNA for the CDR3 is TGTGCCAGCAGCTTGTTCTTCCGGGACAGAGCCTACGAGCAGTACTTC.

V and J are TRBV29-1 and TRBJ1-1, with TRBD1 identical over 8 bases. V lost 7 bases and J lost 3; bases outside the gene matches: 7. This CDR3 region has 13 residues. Germline V gene sequence: CDR1 SQVTM, CDR2 ANQGSEA. CDR3 DNA: TGCAGCGCCAGGGGGCTGGGGGACACTGAAGCTTTCTTT. Its translation: CSARGLGDTEAFF.

This chain links TRBV28 with TRBJ2-5; D is ambiguous. Germline CDR1 and CDR2: MDHEN and SYDVKM. The CDR3 loop spans 15 amino acids. V was trimmed by 6 bases and J by 5 bases, leaving 19 bases between them. The CDR3 DNA follows: TGTGCCAGCAGAACCCAGTTGAGTAGTCTCGAGACCCAGTACTTC. This gives the protein CASRTQLSSLETQYF.

The rearrangement joins TRBV19 to TRBJ1-3; 10 nucleotides align to TRBD1. Germline CDR1 is LNHDA and CDR2 is SQIVND (reference sequence). CDR3 size: 16 residues. Trimming cost V 6 bases and J 0 bases; bases outside gene matches: 5. DNA of the CDR3: TGTGCCAGTAGCTCGACAGGGGGCTACTCTGGAAACACCATATATTTT. This codes for CASSSTGGYSGNTIYF.

This clone was observed a few times. This chain uses TRBV2 with TRBJ1-4, with 7 positions matching TRBD1. The CDR3 length is 14 residues. V was clipped by 7 bases and J by 8 bases; unmatched bases: 10. Germline CDR1 reads SNHLY; CDR2 reads FYNNEI. The CDR3 nucleotides read TGTGCCAGCAATCCGGACAGGATGGGGGAAAAACTGTTTTTT. It codes for CASNPDRMGEKLFF.

This clone has only one observation. The V gene is TRBV10-3, the J gene TRBJ2-7, with TRBD2 matching 10 bases. The ends lost 6 bases at V and 7 bases at J; junction bases unmatched: 3. The germline V gene encodes CDR1 ENHRY and CDR2 SYGVKD. CDR3 size: 12 residues. The CDR3 coding sequence is TGTGCCATCAGGCCTAGCGGGGGAGAGCAGTACTTC. This codes for CAIRPSGGEQYF.